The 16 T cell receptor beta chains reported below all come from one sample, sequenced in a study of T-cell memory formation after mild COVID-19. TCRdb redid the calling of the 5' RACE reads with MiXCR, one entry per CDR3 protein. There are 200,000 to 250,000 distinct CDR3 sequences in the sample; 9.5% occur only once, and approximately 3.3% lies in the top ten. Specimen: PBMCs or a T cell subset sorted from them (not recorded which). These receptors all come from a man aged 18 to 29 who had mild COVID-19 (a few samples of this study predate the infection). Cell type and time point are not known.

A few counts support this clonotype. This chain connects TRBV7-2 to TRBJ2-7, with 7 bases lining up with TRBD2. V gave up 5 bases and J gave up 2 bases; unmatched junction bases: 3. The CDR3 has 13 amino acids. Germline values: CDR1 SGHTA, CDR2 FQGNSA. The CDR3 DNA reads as TGTGCCAGCAGCCCAGCGGGAACCTACGAGCAGTACTTC. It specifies CASSPAGTYEQYF.

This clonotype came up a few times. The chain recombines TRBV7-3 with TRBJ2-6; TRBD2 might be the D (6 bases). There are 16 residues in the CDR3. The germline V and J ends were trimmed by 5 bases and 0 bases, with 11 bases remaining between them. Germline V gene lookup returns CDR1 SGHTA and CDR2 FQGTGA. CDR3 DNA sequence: TGTGCCAGCAGCGCCGGAGGGACCTCTGGGGCCAACGTCCTGACTTTC. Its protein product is CASSAGGTSGANVLTF.

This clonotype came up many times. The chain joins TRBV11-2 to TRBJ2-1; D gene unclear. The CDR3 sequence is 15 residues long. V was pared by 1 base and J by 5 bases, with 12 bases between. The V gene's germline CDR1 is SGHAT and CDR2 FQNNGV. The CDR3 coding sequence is TGTGCCAGCAGCTTAGTGGGCAGCCGGAACAATGAGCAGTTCTTC. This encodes CASSLVGSRNNEQFF.

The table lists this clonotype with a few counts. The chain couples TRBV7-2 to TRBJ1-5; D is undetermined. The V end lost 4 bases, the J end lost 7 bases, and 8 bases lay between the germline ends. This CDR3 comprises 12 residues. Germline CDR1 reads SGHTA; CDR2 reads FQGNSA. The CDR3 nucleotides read TGTGCCAGCAGCTCTTTAGGGCAGCCCCAGCATTTT. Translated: CASSSLGQPQHF.

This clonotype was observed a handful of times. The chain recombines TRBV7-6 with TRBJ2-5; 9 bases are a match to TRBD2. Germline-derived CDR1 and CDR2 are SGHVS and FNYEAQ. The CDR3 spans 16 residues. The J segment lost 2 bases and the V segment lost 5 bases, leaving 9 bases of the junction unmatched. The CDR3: CASSTRTSALQETQYF. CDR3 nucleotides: TGTGCCAGCAGCACGAGGACTAGCGCCTTACAAGAGACCCAGTACTTC.

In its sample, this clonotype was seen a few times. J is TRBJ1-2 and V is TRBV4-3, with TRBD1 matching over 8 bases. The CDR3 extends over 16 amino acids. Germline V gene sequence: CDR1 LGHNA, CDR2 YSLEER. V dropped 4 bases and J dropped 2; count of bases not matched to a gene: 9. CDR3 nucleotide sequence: TGCGCCAGCAGCCGATGGACAGGGCCACTAAACTATGGCTACACCTTC. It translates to CASSRWTGPLNYGYTF.

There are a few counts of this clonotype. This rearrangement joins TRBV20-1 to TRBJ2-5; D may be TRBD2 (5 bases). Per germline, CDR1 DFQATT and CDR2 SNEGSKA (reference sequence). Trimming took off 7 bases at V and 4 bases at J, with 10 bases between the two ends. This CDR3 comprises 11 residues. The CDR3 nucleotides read TGCAGTGGAGCCCGGGGAGAGACCCAGTACTTC. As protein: CSGARGETQYF.

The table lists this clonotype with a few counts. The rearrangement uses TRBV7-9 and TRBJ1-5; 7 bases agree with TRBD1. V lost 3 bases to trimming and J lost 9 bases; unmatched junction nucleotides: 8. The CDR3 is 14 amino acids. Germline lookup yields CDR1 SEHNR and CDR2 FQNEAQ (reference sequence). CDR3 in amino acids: CASSFDRVVRPQHF. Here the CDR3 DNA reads TGTGCCAGCAGCTTCGACAGGGTTGTGAGGCCCCAGCATTTT.

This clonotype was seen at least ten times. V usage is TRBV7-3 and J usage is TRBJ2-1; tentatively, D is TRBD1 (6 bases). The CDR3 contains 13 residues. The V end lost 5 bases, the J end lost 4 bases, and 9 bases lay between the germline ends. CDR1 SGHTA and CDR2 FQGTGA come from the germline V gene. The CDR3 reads CASSRDRYNEQFF. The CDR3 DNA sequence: TGTGCCAGCAGCCGAGACAGGTACAATGAGCAGTTCTTC.

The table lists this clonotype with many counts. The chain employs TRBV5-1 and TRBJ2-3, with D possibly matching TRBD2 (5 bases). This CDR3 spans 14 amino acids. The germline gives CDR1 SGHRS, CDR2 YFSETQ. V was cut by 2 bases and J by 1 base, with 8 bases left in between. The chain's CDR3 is CASSFGLRTDTQYF. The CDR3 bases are TGCGCCAGCAGCTTCGGACTTCGCACAGATACGCAGTATTTT. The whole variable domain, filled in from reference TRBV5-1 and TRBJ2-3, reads KAGVTQTPRYLIKTRGQQVTLSCSPISGHRSVSWYQQTPGQGLQFLFEYFSETQRNKGNFPGRFSGRQFSNSRSEMNVSTLELGDSALYLCASSFGLRTDTQYFGPGTRLTVL.

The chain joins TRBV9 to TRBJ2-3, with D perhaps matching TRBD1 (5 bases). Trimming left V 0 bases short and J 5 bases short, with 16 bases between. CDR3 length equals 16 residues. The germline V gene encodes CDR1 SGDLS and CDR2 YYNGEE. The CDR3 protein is CASSVDGQGRQDTQYF. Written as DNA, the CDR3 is TGTGCCAGCAGCGTAGATGGTCAGGGCAGGCAAGATACGCAGTATTTT.

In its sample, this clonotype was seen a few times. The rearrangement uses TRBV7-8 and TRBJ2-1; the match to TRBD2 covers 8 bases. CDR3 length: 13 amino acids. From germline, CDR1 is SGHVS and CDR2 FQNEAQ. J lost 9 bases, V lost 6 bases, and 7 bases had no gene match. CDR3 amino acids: CASSYITSGEQFF. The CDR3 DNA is TGTGCCAGCAGTTATATTACTAGCGGTGAGCAGTTCTTC.

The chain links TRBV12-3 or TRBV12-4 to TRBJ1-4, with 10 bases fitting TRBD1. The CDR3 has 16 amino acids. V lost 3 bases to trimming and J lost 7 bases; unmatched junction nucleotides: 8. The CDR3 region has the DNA TGTGCCAGCAGTTTTAGACAGGGGGCGCCTCCTGAAAAACTGTTTTTT. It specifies CASSFRQGAPPEKLFF.

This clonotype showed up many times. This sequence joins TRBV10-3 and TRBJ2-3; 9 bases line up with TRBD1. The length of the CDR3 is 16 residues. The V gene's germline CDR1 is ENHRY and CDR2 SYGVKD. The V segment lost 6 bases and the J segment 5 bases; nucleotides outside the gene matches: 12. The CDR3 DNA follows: TGTGCCATCAGGCCAACCTCGACAGGGGGGAGAGATACGCAGTATTTT. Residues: CAIRPTSTGGRDTQYF.

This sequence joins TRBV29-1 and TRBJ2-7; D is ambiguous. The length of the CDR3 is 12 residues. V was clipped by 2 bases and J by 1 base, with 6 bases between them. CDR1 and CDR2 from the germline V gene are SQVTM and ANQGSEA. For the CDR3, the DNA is TGCAGCGTTGAAAAGGGTTCCTACGAGCAGTACTTC. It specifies CSVEKGSYEQYF.

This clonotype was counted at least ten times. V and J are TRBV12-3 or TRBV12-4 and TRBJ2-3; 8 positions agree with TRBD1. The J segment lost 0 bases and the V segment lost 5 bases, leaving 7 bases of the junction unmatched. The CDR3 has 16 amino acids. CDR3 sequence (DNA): TGTGCCAGCAGTCTCGATCGACAGGGGAGCACAGATACGCAGTATTTT. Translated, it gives CASSLDRQGSTDTQYF.